This is a list of T cell receptor beta chains from one sample in a study of cytomegalovirus exposure and HLA in healthy donors. Assay: immunoSEQ multiplex PCR; the TCRdb copy retains only in-frame clones and omits some. Of 150,000 to 200,000 clones listed, roughly 74% are singletons. Specimen: PBMCs. These receptors were collected from a woman aged 25 to 39 in good health and CMV-seropositive. CDR3s include the opening cysteine and the closing phenylalanine or tryptophan. D genes are given only for firm matches. Rows may omit the clone size; those that give it use once, few, many or a size class.

>once|15|NA|TRBV4-3|TRBJ2-7
TGCGCCAGCAGCCAAGACATTAAGGGCGGGTACGAGCAGTACTTC
CASSQDIKGGYEQYF
>NA|15|TRBD2|TRBV23-1|TRBJ2-1
TGCGCCAGCAGTCAATCCACTAGCGGGGGTGAGGAGCAGTTCTTC
CASSQSTSGGEEQFF
>NA|13|NA|TRBV6-5|TRBJ1-6
TGTGCCAGCAGTACGGTCCAAGATTCACCCCTCCACTTT
CASSTVQDSPLHF
>NA|15|NA|TRBV27|TRBJ2-3
TGTGCCAGCAGTTTAAACCAGGGGCGGTCAGATACGCAGTATTTT
CASSLNQGRSDTQYF
>NA|14|TRBD2|TRBV5-1|TRBJ2-4
TGCGCCAGCAGCTTAGCGGGGGGCCCAGACATTCAGTACTTC
CASSLAGGPDIQYF
>NA|15|NA|TRBV27|TRBJ2-3
TGTGCCAGCAGTTTAGTGGGGGGGGCCGGAGATACGCAGTATTTT
CASSLVGGAGDTQYF
>NA|15|NA|TRBV27|TRBJ2-7
TGTGCCAGCGGGGGGGGACTGACAGGACTCTACGAGCAGTACTTC
CASGGGLTGLYEQYF
>NA|15|NA|TRBV1|TRBJ2-1
TGCACCAGCAGCCAACTGGACAGGGTCGTCCATGAGCAGTTCTTC
CTSSQLDRVVHEQFF
>NA|19|TRBD1|TRBV19|TRBJ1-1
TGTGCCAGTAGTCCAACCGAACTCGGACAGGCGCCAATGAACACTGAAGCTTTCTTT
CASSPTELGQAPMNTEAFF
>NA|15|NA|TRBV21-1|TRBJ1-2
TGTGCCAGCAGCGGACGGGGGGTTAAGCAGGCTGGCTACACCTTC
CASSGRGVKQAGYTF
>NA|13|NA|TRBV6-5|TRBJ1-2
TGTGCCAGCAGTTACTCGTCCTACCGGGGCTACACCTTC
CASSYSSYRGYTF
>few|14|NA|TRBV6-5|TRBJ2-5
TGTGCCAGCAGCGAGCAGGTGTACCAAGAGACCCAGTACTTC
CASSEQVYQETQYF
>NA|17|TRBD2|TRBV7-8|TRBJ2-1
TGTGCCAGCAGCTTAGAATCCAGCGGGAGGGCCTCCCATGAGCAGTTCTTC
CASSLESSGRASHEQFF
>few|15|NA|TRBV9|TRBJ1-3
TGTGCCAGCAGGGGGGCGGCAGACTCTGGAAACACCATATATTTT
CASRGAADSGNTIYF
>NA|15|TRBD1|TRBV6-5|TRBJ2-1
TGTGCCAGCAAGACAGGGTTCAGCTCCTACAATGAGCAGTTCTTC
CASKTGFSSYNEQFF
>NA|15|TRBD1|TRBV6-1|TRBJ1-2
TGTGCCAGCAGTCTGACAGGGAAAAGTGACTATGGCTACACCTTC
CASSLTGKSDYGYTF
>NA|13|NA|TRBV14|TRBJ1-1
TGTGCCAGCAGATCACAGATGAACACTGAAGCTTTCTTT
CASRSQMNTEAFF
>few|12|NA|TRBV19|TRBJ1-1
TGTGCCAGTAGTATTTCAGGGAATAAAGCTTTCTTT
CASSISGNKAFF
>NA|15|TRBD2|TRBV9|TRBJ2-7
TGTGCCAGCAGCGTAGGCCTAGCGGGAACCTACGAGCAGTACTTC
CASSVGLAGTYEQYF
>NA|12|NA|TRBV5-6|TRBJ2-1
TGTGCCAGCAGCTTTGGACAGCGGGGGCAGTTCTTC
CASSFGQRGQFF
>NA|18|TRBD2|TRBV2|TRBJ2-3
TGTGCCAGCAGTGTTCTCCTAGCGGGAGATGGACTTGCAGATACGCAGTATTTT
CASSVLLAGDGLADTQYF
>NA|10|NA|TRBV23-1|TRBJ1-6
TGCGCCGGCAACGGGTCACCCCTCCACTTT
CAGNGSPLHF
>NA|16|TRBD2|TRBV18|TRBJ2-5
TGTGCCAGCTCACCCATAGCGGGGCCAGCGGAGGGGACCCAGTACTTC
CASSPIAGPAEGTQYF
>once|16|NA|TRBV15|TRBJ2-2
TGTGCCACCAGCAGATCCCTTTTCGGGATAGGCGGGGAGCTGTTTTTT
CATSRSLFGIGGELFF
>NA|15|TRBD1|TRBV28|TRBJ2-7
TGTGCCAGCAGTTTAATCCCGGGACAGTCCTACGAGCAGTACTTC
CASSLIPGQSYEQYF
>NA|16|TRBD1|TRBV28|TRBJ1-5
TGTGCCACCAACCCTTCGGCGGGGACAGGAAATCAGCCCCAGCATTTT
CATNPSAGTGNQPQHF
>once|16|TRBD2|TRBV7-9|TRBJ2-1
TGTGCCAGCAGCTCCCCCGGGACTAGCGGAAACAATGAGCAGTTCTTC
CASSSPGTSGNNEQFF
>NA|16|TRBD2|TRBV18|TRBJ2-7
TGTGCCAGCTCACCACTTCCCGGCGGGGGACTTTACGAGCAGTACTTC
CASSPLPGGGLYEQYF
>NA|13|NA|TRBV28|TRBJ2-7
TGTGCCAGCAGTTTAGGGGCAGCTTTTTGGCAGTACTTC
CASSLGAAFWQYF
>NA|15|TRBD2|TRBV7-2|TRBJ2-1
TGTGCCAGCAGCTCACTAGCGGGGGTGGTGAATGAGCAGTTCTTC
CASSSLAGVVNEQFF
>NA|13|TRBD1|TRBV9|TRBJ1-4
TGTGCCAGCACAGGACAGGGGGCTGAAAAACTGTTTTTT
CASTGQGAEKLFF
>NA|13|TRBD1|TRBV6-5|TRBJ2-1
TGTGCCAGCCGGGACAGGGCAGGGAATGAGCAGTTCTTC
CASRDRAGNEQFF
>NA|17|TRBD2|TRBV9|TRBJ2-3
TGTGCCAGCAGCGCGGATCTAGCGGGGGGGCGGACAGATACGCAGTATTTT
CASSADLAGGRTDTQYF
>NA|16|TRBD2|TRBV27|TRBJ2-3
TGTGCCAGCAAGTCCGGGAGCGGGGCGCGCACAGATACGCAGTATTTT
CASKSGSGARTDTQYF
>NA|16|NA|TRBV5-6|TRBJ2-7
TGTGCCAGCAGCTTGAGAGGTGGGACTGTGACCTACGAGCAGTACTTC
CASSLRGGTVTYEQYF
>NA|14|TRBD1|TRBV18|TRBJ2-5
TGTGCCAGCTCACCATCAGGGGGTACAGAGACCCAGTACTTC
CASSPSGGTETQYF
>once|17|TRBD1|TRBV5-1|TRBJ1-4
TGCGCCAGCAGCCCGGGACAGGGGGCATCAACTAATGAAAAACTGTTTTTT
CASSPGQGASTNEKLFF
>NA|14|TRBD2|TRBV5-1|TRBJ2-5
TGCGCCAGCAGCCTCGGAGGCAGCGGGGGGTTTTTTTACTTC
CASSLGGSGGFFYF
>NA|14|NA|TRBV7-2|TRBJ2-7
TGTGCCAGCAGCTTCCCCAGGGAATCCTACGAGCAGTACTTC
CASSFPRESYEQYF
>NA|16|TRBD1|TRBV2|TRBJ2-3
TGTGCCAGCAGTGAAACCGGGACAGGGGCCGCAGATACGCAGTATTTT
CASSETGTGAADTQYF
>NA|18|NA|TRBV13|TRBJ1-2
TGTGCCAGCAGCTTATGGTGGCTTGGCTCCTCCCTTAACTATGGCTACACCTTC
CASSLWWLGSSLNYGYTF
>few|15|NA|TRBV5-1|TRBJ2-2
TGCGCCAGCAGCTTGCCAGGGCCCGGAGCCGGGGAGCTGTTTTTT
CASSLPGPGAGELFF
>NA|18|TRBD1|TRBV5-6|TRBJ1-2
TGTGCCAGCAGCTTGTATGGTGACAGGGGGCGCTTGGTCTATGGCTACACCTTC
CASSLYGDRGRLVYGYTF
>NA|18|TRBD1|TRBV19|TRBJ1-5
TGTGCCAGTACCCCGCGGGGACAGGGGGCAGCGACAGGTCAGCCCCAGCATTTT
CASTPRGQGAATGQPQHF
>NA|17|TRBD2|TRBV5-1|TRBJ2-1
TGCGCCAGCAGTTCTATCGGACTAGCGGGAATAAGCAATGAGCAGTTCTTC
CASSSIGLAGISNEQFF
>NA|13|NA|TRBV27|TRBJ2-5
TGTGCCAGCAGGGAGGGGGGGGGAGAGACCCAGTACTTC
CASREGGGETQYF
>NA|16|NA|TRBV11-1|TRBJ1-2
TGTGCCAGCAGCCGACCGGGCCCCGGGAACTCCTATGGCTACACCTTC
CASSRPGPGNSYGYTF
>NA|14|NA|TRBV11-1|TRBJ1-1
TGTGCCAGCAGCCCACAGGGTACTAACACTGAAGCTTTCTTT
CASSPQGTNTEAFF
>few|15|NA|TRBV25-1|TRBJ2-2
TGTGCCAGCAGTGAGCTGGACGGACAGACCGGGGAGCTGTTTTTT
CASSELDGQTGELFF
>NA|16|NA|TRBV28|TRBJ2-3
TGTGCCAGCAGCCCCGCGAGAGGTTACGGCACAGATACGCAGTATTTT
CASSPARGYGTDTQYF
>NA|14|NA|TRBV15|TRBJ1-1
TGTACCACCGTTTCGGGAGTTGGTGACACTGAAGCTTTCTTT
CTTVSGVGDTEAFF
>NA|12|NA|TRBV7-6|TRBJ2-1
TGTGCCAGCAGCTTATCGGGGAATGAGCAGTTCTTC
CASSLSGNEQFF
>NA|17|TRBD2|TRBV28|TRBJ2-3
TGTGCCAGCACGTGGGTAGCGGGAGGTACTCGGACAGATACGCAGTATTTT
CASTWVAGGTRTDTQYF